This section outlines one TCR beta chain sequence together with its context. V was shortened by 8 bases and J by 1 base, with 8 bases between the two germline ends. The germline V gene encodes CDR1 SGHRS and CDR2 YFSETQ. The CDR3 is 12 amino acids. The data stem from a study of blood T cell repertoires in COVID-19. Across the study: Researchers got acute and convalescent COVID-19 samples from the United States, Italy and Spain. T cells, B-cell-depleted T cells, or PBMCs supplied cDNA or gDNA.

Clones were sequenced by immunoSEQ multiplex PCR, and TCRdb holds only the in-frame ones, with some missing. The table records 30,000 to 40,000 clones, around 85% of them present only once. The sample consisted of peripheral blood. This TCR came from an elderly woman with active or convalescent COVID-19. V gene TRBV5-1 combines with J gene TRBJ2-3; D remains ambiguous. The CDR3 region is CASYTRTDTQYF. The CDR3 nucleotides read TGCGCCAGTTACACCCGCACAGATACGCAGTATTTT.